The 21 T cell receptor beta chains below all came from one sample that was sequenced in a study of blood T cells in healthy people across ages. A J-beta primer mix and a sample-barcoded 5' primer were used in a second PCR of roughly 6 to 11 cycles. MiXCR, run by TCRdb on the 5' RACE reads, gives a single entry per CDR3 protein. The sample yields hundreds of thousands of distinct CDR3 sequences, 24% seen once. The data were also submitted as part of a second study, on T cells of mothers and their children.

The source material was blood. All receptors come from a boy between 10 and 17 years old in good health.

V gene TRBV4-1 combines with J gene TRBJ2-3; the match to TRBD2 covers 9 bases. This CDR3 spans 17 amino acids. CDR1 is MGHRA, CDR2 YSYEKL, per germline. Losses at the gene ends were 1 base for V and 0 bases for J; bases not matched to a gene: 5. CDR3 nucleotides: TGCGCCAGCAGCCAAGGAAGACTAGCGGTTAGCACAGATACGCAGTATTTT. Amino acids: CASSQGRLAVSTDTQYF.

A few counts support this clonotype. The V and J genes are TRBV4-1 and TRBJ2-5; a weak D match, TRBD2 (6 bases). The J call may be mistaken, given a closer DNA end match to TRBJ2-7. The germline V gene encodes CDR1 MGHRA and CDR2 YSYEKL. The CDR3 is made up of 14 amino acids. CDR3 sequence reads: CASSFQTGVHEQYF. The DNA for the CDR3 is TGCGCCAGCAGCTTCCAAACGGGGGTACACGAGCAGTACTTC.

This clonotype was recorded a few times. V gene TRBV7-6 combines with J gene TRBJ2-5; D gene ambiguous. TRBJ2-1 explains the end of the DNA better; the J call may be wrong. Germline V gene data show CDR1 as SGHVS and CDR2 as FNYEAQ. There are 14 residues in the CDR3. DNA of the CDR3: TGTGCCAGCAGCGCCCTCCCGGGCGGTGAGTGGCAGTTCTTC. As protein: CASSALPGGEWQFF.

This clonotype was picked up a small number of times. The rearrangement links TRBV5-5 to TRBJ1-2, with D unclear. Germline lookup yields CDR1 SGHKS and CDR2 YYEKEE (reference sequence). This CDR3 is 13 amino acids long. V gave up 4 bases and J gave up 8 bases, with 15 bases separating them. The CDR3 DNA sequence: TGTGCCAGCAGCGTCACCAGACTAGGAGGCTACACCTTC. Translation: CASSVTRLGGYTF. Supplemented by reference TRBV5-5 and TRBJ1-2, the full variable domain reads DAGVTQSPTHLIKTRGQQVTLRCSPISGHKSVSWYQQVLGQGPQFIFQYYEKEERGRGNFPDRFSARQFPNYSSELNVNALLLGDSALYLCASSVTRLGGYTFGSGTRLTVV.

This clonotype appeared a few times. The CDR3 DNA sequence: TGTGCCAGCAGTCGTGGCGGAGGGGTTATAGGGTCACCCCTCCACTTT. It is translated as CASSRGGGVIGSPLHF. The chain has TRBV7-9 and TRBJ1-6; the D gene is possibly TRBD1 (5 bases). V lost 6 bases to trimming and J lost 10 bases, with 22 bases between them. The CDR3 is 16 amino acids. In germline, CDR1 is SEHNR, CDR2 FQNEAQ (reference sequence). The entire variable domain, with the rest obtained from reference TRBV7-9 and TRBJ1-6, is as follows: DTGVSQNPRHKITKRGQNVTFRCDPISEHNRLYWYRQTLGQGPEFLTYFQNEAQLEKSRLLSDRFSAERPKGSFSTLEIQRTEQGDSAMYLCASSRGGGVIGSPLHFGNGTRLTVT.

This clonotype was detected many times. The chain joins TRBV29-1 to TRBJ2-7, with a possible D match to TRBD2 (6 bases). V was cut by 4 bases and J by 2 bases, with 6 bases left in between. The CDR3 length is 11 residues. Germline V gives CDR1 SQVTM, CDR2 ANQGSEA. CDR3 DNA: TGCAGCGTTGGGGGGGCCTACGAGCAGTACTTC. Protein sequence: CSVGGAYEQYF.

The chain is built from TRBV7-8 and TRBJ1-2; a weak D match, TRBD1 (5 bases). CDR3 length: 14 amino acids. The V end was cut by 4 bases, the J end by 4 bases, with 13 bases between. Germline V CDR1 and CDR2: SGHVS, FQNEAQ. The chain's CDR3 is CASSYLRGPYGYTF. CDR3 DNA sequence: TGTGCCAGCAGCTACCTTAGGGGACCCTATGGCTACACCTTC. The full variable domain, completed using reference TRBV7-8 and TRBJ1-2, is GAGVSQSPRYKVAKRGQDVALRCDPISGHVSLFWYQQALGQGPEFLTYFQNEAQLDKSGLPSDRFFAERPEGSVSTLKIQRTQQEDSAVYLCASSYLRGPYGYTFGSGTRLTVV.

V is TRBV28 and J is TRBJ2-6, with D hard to call. V was clipped by 8 bases and J by 1 base, with 15 bases between them. The CDR3 contains 16 residues. Germline loops: CDR1 MDHEN, CDR2 SYDVKM. CDR3 sequence: CASGKQGESGANVLTF. The CDR3 region has the DNA TGTGCCAGCGGAAAACAAGGAGAATCTGGGGCCAACGTCCTGACTTTC.

The rearrangement joins TRBV4-2 to TRBJ2-2, with 9 positions matching TRBD1. V was pared by 5 bases and J by 4 bases, with 5 bases of the junction left unmatched. Germline lookup yields CDR1 LGHNA and CDR2 YNFKEQ. CDR3 size: 15 residues. The CDR3 loop reads CASSKQGALTGELFF. The CDR3 DNA is TGTGCCAGCAGCAAACAGGGGGCACTCACCGGGGAGCTGTTTTTT.

V is TRBV28 and J is TRBJ2-5, with 8 bases matching TRBD2. Germline values: CDR1 MDHEN, CDR2 SYDVKM. V shed 2 bases, J shed 1 base, and the junction held 18 bases outside the gene matches. The CDR3 has 20 residues. This CDR3 is CASSLTYRATGTRLQETQYF. CDR3 DNA: TGTGCCAGCAGTTTAACATACCGGGCTACCGGGACTAGGCTCCAAGAGACCCAGTACTTC.

This clonotype was counted a few times. The chain joins TRBV11-2 to TRBJ2-7, with 12 bases matching TRBD2. Losses at the gene ends were 1 base for V and 4 bases for J; bases not matched to a gene: 8. This CDR3 is built from 17 residues. From germline, CDR1 is SGHAT and CDR2 FQNNGV. The CDR3 nucleotides read TGTGCCAGCAGCTTAGCATCTCCTAGCGGGAGGGGTTACGAGCAGTACTTC. The encoded protein is CASSLASPSGRGYEQYF.

This clonotype was detected only a few times. The J gene is TRBJ1-1, the V gene TRBV9; D unclear. Trimming removed 2 bases from V and 1 base from J, with 9 bases in between. The CDR3 consists of 14 residues. Germline V CDR1 and CDR2: SGDLS, YYNGEE. The CDR3 DNA reads as TGTGCCAGCAGCGTTGGGCCCGAGAACACTGAAGCTTTCTTT. This gives the protein CASSVGPENTEAFF. Supplemented by reference TRBV9 and TRBJ1-1, the full variable domain reads DSGVTQTPKHLITATGQRVTLRCSPRSGDLSVYWYQQSLDQGLQFLIQYYNGEERAKGNILERFSAQQFPDLHSELNLSSLELGDSALYFCASSVGPENTEAFFGQGTRLTVV.

V usage is TRBV5-1 and J usage is TRBJ2-2; D is unclear. This CDR3 has 18 residues. V was pared by 0 bases and J by 1 base, with 16 bases between. In germline, CDR1 is SGHRS, CDR2 YFSETQ. The CDR3 DNA follows: TGCGCCAGCAGCTTGGAAATCCAGGATCCCCGGAACACCGGGGAGCTGTTTTTT. Translated: CASSLEIQDPRNTGELFF.

This clonotype showed up just a few times. The V call is TRBV4-1, the J call TRBJ2-7, with 7 bases fitting TRBD1. The CDR3 sequence is 15 residues long. V lost 1 base to trimming and J lost 1 base; unmatched junction nucleotides: 4. Germline V gene sequence: CDR1 MGHRA, CDR2 YSYEKL. CDR3 residues: CASSQGGGLSYEQYF. CDR3 DNA sequence: TGCGCCAGCAGCCAAGGAGGGGGCCTATCCTACGAGCAGTACTTC.

This clonotype was observed a few times. This sequence joins TRBV20-1 and TRBJ2-5; D is perhaps TRBD1 (6 bases). Germline V gene lookup returns CDR1 DFQATT and CDR2 SNEGSKA (reference sequence). The V and J ends lost 7 bases and 2 bases respectively, with 11 bases between them. The CDR3 is 12 amino acids. This CDR3 reads CSVTGKQETQYF. CDR3 sequence (DNA): TGCAGTGTTACAGGGAAACAAGAGACCCAGTACTTC.

V gene TRBV7-2 combines with J gene TRBJ2-3; D might be TRBD1 (5 bases). Germline CDR1 and CDR2: SGHTA and FQGNSA. The CDR3 consists of 15 residues. V lost 7 bases to trimming and J lost 2 bases, with 16 bases between them. CDR3 bases: TGTGCCAGCACTCTAGGTCGACAGTTCACAGATACGCAGTATTTT. It is translated as CASTLGRQFTDTQYF.

The rearrangement joins TRBV24-1 to TRBJ2-1; 7 nucleotides match TRBD2. Germline V gene sequence: CDR1 KGHDR, CDR2 SFDVKD. The CDR3 spans 12 residues. V dropped 10 bases and J dropped 5; count of bases not matched to a gene: 4. The CDR3 region has the DNA TGTGCCACAACCAGCGGGGACAATGAGCAGTTCTTC. Its translation: CATTSGDNEQFF.

The chain combines TRBV7-3 with TRBJ1-1; D perhaps matches TRBD1 (5 bases). Trimming left V 2 bases short and J 4 bases short, with 11 bases between. The CDR3 has 14 amino acids. The germline CDR1 and CDR2 sequences are SGHTA and FQGTGA. The CDR3 DNA is TGTGCCAGCAGCTTATATGGGGACGGCACTGAAGCTTTCTTT. Protein product: CASSLYGDGTEAFF.

This clonotype has a handful of counts. The DNA of the CDR3 is TGTGCCAGCCTGGCGGGACAGGCCCCCTACGAGCAGTACTTC. Its translation: CASLAGQAPYEQYF. The chain has TRBV6-1 and TRBJ2-7; TRBD1 agrees at 8 bases. Germline lookup yields CDR1 MNHNS and CDR2 SASEGT. CDR3 length equals 14 residues. With 8 bases clipped from V and 2 bases from J, the junction kept 8 bases outside the gene matches.

The chain recombines TRBV14 with TRBJ2-3; D gene ambiguous. V lost 2 bases to trimming and J lost 2 bases, with 14 bases between them. Germline V lookup: CDR1 SGHDN, CDR2 FVKESK. The CDR3 contains 16 residues. CDR3 DNA sequence: TGTGCCAGCAGCCAATCCCCGTGGAAATCCACAGATACGCAGTATTTT. Residues: CASSQSPWKSTDTQYF.

In this sample, this clonotype turned up a few times. V and J are TRBV14 and TRBJ2-1; D may be TRBD1 (6 bases). Germline V lookup: CDR1 SGHDN, CDR2 FVKESK. V lost 4 bases and J lost 0, with 28 bases in between. CDR3 size: 21 residues. The CDR3 loop is CASSPKGGQRRYWSSYNEQFF. In DNA form, the CDR3 reads TGTGCCAGCAGCCCCAAGGGTGGACAGAGACGCTATTGGAGCTCCTACAATGAGCAGTTCTTC.